This T cell receptor (beta chain) emerged from a study of cytomegalovirus exposure and HLA in healthy donors. Study results and caveats: A list of roughly 160 TCR beta chains associated with cytomegalovirus was given.

PCR was performed using 60 Vbeta and 13 Jbeta primers. Profiling relied on immunoSEQ multiplex PCR, and the TCRdb table lists in-frame clones only, not all of them. The profile shows almost 70,000 clones, approximately 70% of them singletons. Of note for this clone: Its antigen is undetermined.

V lost 0 bases, J lost 0 bases, and 6 bases lay in between. This CDR3 contains 15 residues. The V gene's germline CDR1 is LGHNA and CDR2 YNFKEQ. V and J are TRBV4-2 and TRBJ1-5; no definite D call. Sequencing used PBMCs. This sequence was found in a male donor in good health and CMV-seropositive. Written as DNA, the CDR3 is TGTGCCAGCAGCCAAGATGGCAATAGCAATCAGCCCCAGCATTTT. Amino acid sequence: CASSQDGNSNQPQHF.